The 10 T cell receptor beta chains presented below share a single source sample, sequenced in a study of CD8 T cells in ankylosing spondylitis. TCRdb reprocessed the 5' RACE reads via MiXCR and lists one record per CDR3 protein. The sample has a few hundred thousand distinct CDR3 sequences, under 12% seen once. Sequences were obtained from blood, either unsorted or a sorted T cell fraction (not recorded which). These receptor sequences come from a male donor with ankylosing spondylitis or in good health (not recorded which).

Here the CDR3 DNA reads TGTGCCAGCAGCCCAGGAGTAGCGGGGGGCGGCGCAGATACGCAGTATTTT. Translated: CASSPGVAGGGADTQYF. The gene calls are TRBV7-6 and TRBJ2-3; 10 bases map to TRBD2. Germline V gene data show CDR1 as SGHVS and CDR2 as FNYEAQ. V was clipped by 5 bases and J by 4 bases; unmatched bases: 12. This CDR3 is built from 17 residues.

Worth noting for this clonotype: A much more abundant neighbour one base away suggests this may be a read error. The chain carries TRBV20-1 and TRBJ2-1; D is unresolved. The germline CDR1 and CDR2 sequences are DFQATT and SNEGSKA (reference sequence). V was pared by 6 bases and J by 3 bases, with 12 bases between. CDR3 length: 13 residues. CDR3 sequence reads: CSAQPENYNEQFF. CDR3 coding DNA: TGCAGTGCGCAACCGGAGAACTACAATGAGCAGTTCTTC.

This clonotype was seen ten or more times. The J gene is TRBJ2-7, the V gene TRBV20-1; no reliable D call. Trimming removed 3 bases at V and 0 bases at J, with 6 bases between. This CDR3 is built from 12 residues. Germline V gene data show CDR1 as DFQATT and CDR2 as SNEGSKA (reference sequence). CDR3 nucleotides: TGCAGTGCTAGCGGTAGCTCCTACGAGCAGTACTTC. This sequence encodes CSASGSSYEQYF.

The V call is TRBV11-1, the J call TRBJ2-5; 8 bases agree with TRBD2. Germline V gives CDR1 SGHAT, CDR2 FQDESV (reference sequence). The CDR3 consists of 15 residues. Trimming cost V 3 bases and J 9 bases; bases outside gene matches: 12. The DNA for the CDR3 is TGTGCCAGCAGCTTGGGTCCGACTAGCGCACGGGCCCAGTACTTC. It yields the protein CASSLGPTSARAQYF.

This clonotype appeared a few times. The J gene is TRBJ2-1, the V gene TRBV20-1; TRBD2 matches 10 bases. The V gene end was trimmed by 0 bases and the J gene end by 0 bases; junction bases not matched to a gene: 11. Germline values: CDR1 DFQATT, CDR2 SNEGSKA (reference sequence). CDR3 size: 19 residues. The CDR3 DNA sequence: TGCAGTGCTAGAGATGGTCAGCGGGGGGGCTCGTTCTCCTACAATGAGCAGTTCTTC. Translated: CSARDGQRGGSFSYNEQFF.

This clonotype was seen ten or more times. The rearrangement links TRBV12-3 or TRBV12-4 to TRBJ2-5; TRBD2 might be the D (6 bases). Between the trimmed V and J ends, which lost 5 bases and 4 bases, there was a span of 11 bases. This CDR3 region has 13 residues. The CDR3 region has the DNA TGTGCCAGCAGTCGACTAGTTGGAGAGACCCAGTACTTC. Translating gives CASSRLVGETQYF.

This clonotype was recorded a few times. V and J are TRBV19 and TRBJ1-5; D unclear. The CDR3 has 15 residues. Germline V gene sequence: CDR1 LNHDA, CDR2 SQIVND (reference sequence). Between the trimmed V and J ends, which lost 6 bases and 0 bases, there was a span of 12 bases. CDR3 nucleotide sequence: TGTGCCAGTAGACCCCCTCCAGTTAGCAATCAGCCCCAGCATTTT. This encodes CASRPPPVSNQPQHF.

V usage is TRBV5-5 and J usage is TRBJ1-6, with D possibly matching TRBD1 (6 bases). V lost 4 bases and J lost 8, with 16 bases in between. CDR1 and CDR2 (germline): SGHKS, YYEKEE (reference sequence). CDR3 length: 15 residues. The CDR3 DNA reads TGTGCCAGCAGCGAACTGGACAGTGGTTATTCACCCCTCCACTTT. This translates into CASSELDSGYSPLHF.

This clonotype was detected ten times or more. The V gene is TRBV5-1, the J gene TRBJ2-2; D possibly matches TRBD1 or TRBD2 (5 bases each). CDR1 is SGHRS and CDR2 is YFSETQ in the germline V gene. Deletions cut 3 bases from V and 0 bases from J, with 12 bases between. The CDR3 covers 16 residues. Here the CDR3 reads CASSSRGDPNTGELFF. DNA of the CDR3: TGCGCCAGCAGCTCCCGAGGGGATCCGAACACCGGGGAGCTGTTTTTT.

This chain joins TRBV28 and TRBJ2-7; D is ambiguous. V shed 11 bases and J shed 0 bases, with 17 bases lying between them. This CDR3 region has 14 residues. CDR1 MDHEN and CDR2 SYDVKM come from the germline V gene. The CDR3 reads CASGRPAGSYEQYF. In DNA, the CDR3 is TGTGCCTCGGGCCGACCCGCAGGCTCCTACGAGCAGTACTTC. Full variable domain (remainder filled in from reference TRBV28 and TRBJ2-7): DVKVTQSSRYLVKRTGEKVFLECVQDMDHENMFWYRQDPGLGLRLIYFSYDVKMKEKGDIPEGYSVSREKKERFSLILESASTNQTSMYLCASGRPAGSYEQYFGPGTRLTVT.